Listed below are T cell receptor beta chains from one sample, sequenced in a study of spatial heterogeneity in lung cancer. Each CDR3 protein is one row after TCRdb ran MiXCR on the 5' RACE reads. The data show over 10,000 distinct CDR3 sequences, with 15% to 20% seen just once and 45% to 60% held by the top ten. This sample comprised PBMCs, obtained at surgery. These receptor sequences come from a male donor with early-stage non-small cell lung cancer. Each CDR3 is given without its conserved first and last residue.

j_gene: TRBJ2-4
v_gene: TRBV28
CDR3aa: ASSLLAPMDIQY

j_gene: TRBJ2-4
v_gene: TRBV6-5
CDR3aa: ASSPRGDRLAKNIQY

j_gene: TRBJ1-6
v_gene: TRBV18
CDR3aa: ASSPGSPLH

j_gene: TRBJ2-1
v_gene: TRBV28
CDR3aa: ASSNSGAYNEQF

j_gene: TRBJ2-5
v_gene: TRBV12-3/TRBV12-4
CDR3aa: ASSKTGIGETQY

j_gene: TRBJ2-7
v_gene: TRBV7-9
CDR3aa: ASSTRAWEQY

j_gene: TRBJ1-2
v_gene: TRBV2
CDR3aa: ASSSDTVNYGYT

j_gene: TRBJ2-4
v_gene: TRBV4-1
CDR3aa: ASSQGERAGARNIQY

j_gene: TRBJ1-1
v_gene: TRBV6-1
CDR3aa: ASGQGNYYQLNTEAF

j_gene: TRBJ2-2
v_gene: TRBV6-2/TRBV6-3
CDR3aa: ASSTVPLSGGNTGELF

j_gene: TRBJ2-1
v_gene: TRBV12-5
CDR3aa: ASGLGSGSLNEQF

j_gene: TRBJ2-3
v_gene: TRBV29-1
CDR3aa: STWDSLTDTQY

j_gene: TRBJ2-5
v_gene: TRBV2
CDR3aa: ASSEIVGQGAEKETQY

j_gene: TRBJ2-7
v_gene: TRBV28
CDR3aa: ASSRVFNYEQY

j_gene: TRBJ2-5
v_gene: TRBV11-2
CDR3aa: ASSSSGTSGETQY

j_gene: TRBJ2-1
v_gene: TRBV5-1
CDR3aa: ASGGQVGEQF

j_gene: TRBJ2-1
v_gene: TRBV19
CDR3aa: ASSRTSFGNEQF

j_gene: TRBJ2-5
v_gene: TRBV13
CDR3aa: ASSWEQASGRGAETQY

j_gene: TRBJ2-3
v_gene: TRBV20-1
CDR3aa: SAPSATQY

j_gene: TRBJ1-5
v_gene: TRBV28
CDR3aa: ASSQIGGSNQPQH

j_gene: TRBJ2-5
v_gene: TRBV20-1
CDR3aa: SASPGGRGKETQY

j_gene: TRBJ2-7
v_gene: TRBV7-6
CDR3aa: ASSLSIDRAVTAQHEQY

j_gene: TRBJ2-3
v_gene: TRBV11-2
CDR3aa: ASSLPGLYTDTQY